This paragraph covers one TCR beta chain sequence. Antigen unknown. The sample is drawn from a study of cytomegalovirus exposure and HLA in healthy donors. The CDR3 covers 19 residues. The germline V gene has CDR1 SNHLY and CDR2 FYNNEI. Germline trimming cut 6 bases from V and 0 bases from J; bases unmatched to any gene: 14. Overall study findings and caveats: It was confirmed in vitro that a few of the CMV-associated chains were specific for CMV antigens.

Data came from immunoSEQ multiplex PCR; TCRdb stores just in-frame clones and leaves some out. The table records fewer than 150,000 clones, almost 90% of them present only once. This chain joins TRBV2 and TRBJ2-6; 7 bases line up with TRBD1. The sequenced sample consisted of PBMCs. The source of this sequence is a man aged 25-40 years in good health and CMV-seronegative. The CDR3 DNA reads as TGTGCCAGCAGGATCCGACTCGGACAGGCCGGCTCTGGGGCCAACGTCCTGACTTTC. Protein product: CASRIRLGQAGSGANVLTF.